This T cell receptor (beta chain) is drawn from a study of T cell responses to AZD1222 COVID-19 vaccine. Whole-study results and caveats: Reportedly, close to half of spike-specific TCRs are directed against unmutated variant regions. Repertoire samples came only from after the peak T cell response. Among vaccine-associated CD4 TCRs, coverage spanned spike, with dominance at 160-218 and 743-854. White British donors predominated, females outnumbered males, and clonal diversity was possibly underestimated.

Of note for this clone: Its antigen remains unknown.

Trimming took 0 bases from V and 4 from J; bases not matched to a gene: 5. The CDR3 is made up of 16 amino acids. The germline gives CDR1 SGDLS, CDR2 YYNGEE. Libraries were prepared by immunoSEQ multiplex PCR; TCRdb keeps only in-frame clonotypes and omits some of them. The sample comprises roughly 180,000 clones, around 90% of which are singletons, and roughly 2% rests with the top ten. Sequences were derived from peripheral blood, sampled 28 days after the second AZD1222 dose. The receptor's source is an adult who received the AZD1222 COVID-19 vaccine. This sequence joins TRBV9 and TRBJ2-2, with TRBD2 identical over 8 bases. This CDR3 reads CASSVGGSGGTGELFF. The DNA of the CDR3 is TGTGCCAGCAGCGTAGGAGGGAGCGGGGGCACCGGGGAGCTGTTTTTT.